Shown below are 13 T cell receptor beta chains from a single sample sequenced in a study of CD8 T cells in ankylosing spondylitis. Notes on the study in general: A TCR beta motif made of fewer than ten highly homologous variants seemed typical of ankylosing spondylitis blood.

Antigen specificity for these receptors is unknown. TCRdb passed the 5' RACE reads through MiXCR, listing each CDR3 protein once. Of 390,000 or so distinct CDR3 sequences detected, about 22% appear once; the ten largest clones hold roughly a sixth. The source material was blood, either unsorted or a sorted T cell fraction (not recorded which). The receptor source for this set is a male donor with ankylosing spondylitis.

The V and J genes are TRBV29-1 and TRBJ1-5, with unresolved D. Germline CDR1 and CDR2: SQVTM and ANQGSEA. The germline V and J ends were trimmed by 0 bases and 5 bases, with 8 bases remaining between them. This CDR3 has 13 residues. The CDR3 DNA follows: TGCAGCGTTGAAGAAAACAGAGATCAGCCCCAGCATTTT. It is translated as CSVEENRDQPQHF.

This clonotype was seen a handful of times. This rearrangement joins TRBV3-1 to TRBJ1-2; possibly TRBD1 for D (5 bases). The germline V and J ends were trimmed by 4 bases and 9 bases, with 9 bases remaining between them. CDR1 and CDR2 (germline): LGHDT, YNNKEL (reference sequence). The CDR3 has 11 amino acids. CDR3 nucleotides: TGTGCCAGCAGCCCGGGACGGAGCTACACCTTC. Protein product: CASSPGRSYTF.

This sequence joins TRBV25-1 and TRBJ1-6; D is uncertain. The CDR3 is 13 residues long. V dropped 6 bases and J dropped 8 bases, with 11 bases sitting between them. From germline, CDR1 is MGHDK and CDR2 SYGVNS. As DNA, the CDR3 is TGTGCCAGCAGGGCAAGGGTCGATTCACCCCTCCACTTT. The encoded protein is CASRARVDSPLHF.

This clonotype was detected only a few times. The chain has TRBV25-1 and TRBJ2-1, with 7 bases lining up with TRBD1. This CDR3 is built from 13 residues. Germline lookup yields CDR1 MGHDK and CDR2 SYGVNS. The ends lost 4 bases at V and 4 bases at J; junction bases unmatched: 1. CDR3: CASSGQGYNEQFF. The DNA of the CDR3 is TGTGCCAGCAGTGGACAGGGTTACAATGAGCAGTTCTTC. Supplemented by reference TRBV25-1 and TRBJ2-1, the full variable domain reads EADIYQTPRYLVIGTGKKITLECSQTMGHDKMYWYQQDPGMELHLIHYSYGVNSTEKGDLSSESTVSRIRTEHFPLTLESARPSHTSQYLCASSGQGYNEQFFGPGTRLTVL.

The rearrangement links TRBV12-3 or TRBV12-4 to TRBJ2-1; 9 positions agree with TRBD2. This CDR3 has 16 residues. The trim removed 5 bases at V and 1 base at J, leaving 6 bases unmatched. The CDR3 is CASSTALAGSYNEQFF. CDR3 in DNA: TGTGCCAGCAGTACGGCCCTAGCGGGGTCCTACAATGAGCAGTTCTTC.

This rearrangement joins TRBV20-1 to TRBJ2-7; the match to TRBD1 covers 9 bases. From germline, CDR1 is DFQATT and CDR2 SNEGSKA (reference sequence). The length of the CDR3 is 15 residues. Trimming at V came to 0 bases and at J to 6 bases, leaving 9 bases not matched to a gene. The CDR3 spells CSARDGDRVLSEQYF. The CDR3 nucleotides are TGCAGTGCTAGAGATGGGGACAGGGTACTGAGCGAGCAGTACTTC.

The chain employs TRBV30 and TRBJ1-1; D is ambiguous. Trimming pared 3 bases from V and 1 base from J, leaving 9 bases between. Germline V gene sequence: CDR1 GTSNPN, CDR2 SVGIG (reference sequence). The CDR3 loop spans 13 amino acids. The CDR3 region has the DNA TGTGCCTGGAGCTTCACAGAGAACACTGAAGCTTTCTTT. Protein sequence: CAWSFTENTEAFF.

This clonotype has a count of ten or more. The V and J genes are TRBV6-1 and TRBJ2-2, with 7 bases lining up with TRBD2. V was pared by 6 bases and J by 7 bases, with 11 bases of the junction left unmatched. CDR1 and CDR2 from the germline V gene are MNHNS and SASEGT. The CDR3 is 15 residues long. The CDR3 region is CASSPGPRGSGELFF. CDR3 nucleotide sequence: TGTGCCAGCAGCCCAGGGCCGCGCGGGAGCGGGGAGCTGTTTTTT.

The chain uses TRBV25-1 and TRBJ2-1, with 16 bases fitting TRBD2. Germline assignment: CDR1 MGHDK and CDR2 SYGVNS. V shed 4 bases, J shed 7 bases, and the junction held 7 bases outside the gene matches. This CDR3 has 17 residues. This CDR3 is CASSAGLAGGPRNEQFF. The CDR3 DNA is TGTGCCAGCAGTGCGGGACTAGCGGGAGGGCCGAGGAATGAGCAGTTCTTC.

J is TRBJ2-5 and V is TRBV28; the D is unclear. V was trimmed by 3 bases and J by 4 bases, leaving 9 bases between them. The CDR3 has 13 amino acids. Per germline, CDR1 MDHEN and CDR2 SYDVKM. The CDR3 DNA follows: TGTGCCAGCAGTTTCAGCCGGGCAGAGACCCAGTACTTC. Translated, it gives CASSFSRAETQYF. The full variable domain, with the rest looked up from reference TRBV28 and TRBJ2-5, is DVKVTQSSRYLVKRTGEKVFLECVQDMDHENMFWYRQDPGLGLRLIYFSYDVKMKEKGDIPEGYSVSREKKERFSLILESASTNQTSMYLCASSFSRAETQYFGPGTRLLVL.

This clonotype was observed a handful of times. The chain links TRBV29-1 to TRBJ2-5, with 11 bases that match TRBD2. J was trimmed by 4 bases and V by 4 bases; bases with no gene match: 8. The CDR3 totals 15 residues. The V gene's germline CDR1 is SQVTM and CDR2 ANQGSEA. CDR3 sequence (DNA): TGCAGCGTTGGGGCTAGCGGGAGGCCGAGAGAGACCCAGTACTTC. This encodes CSVGASGRPRETQYF.

This clonotype has only one observation. This chain connects TRBV7-2 to TRBJ2-2, with 9 bases identical to TRBD1. There are 17 residues in the CDR3. The germline V gene has CDR1 SGHTA and CDR2 FQGNSA. With V trimmed by 5 bases and J by 3 bases, 10 bases remained unmatched. CDR3 amino acids: CASSLTWDRVHTGELFF. Here the CDR3 DNA reads TGTGCCAGCAGCCTAACCTGGGACAGGGTACACACCGGGGAGCTGTTTTTT.

This clonotype was detected a few times. The rearrangement joins TRBV3-1 to TRBJ1-1, with D possibly being TRBD1 (6 bases). Germline V gene lookup returns CDR1 LGHDT and CDR2 YNNKEL (reference sequence). Trimming removed 5 bases from V and 4 bases from J, with 14 bases in between. This CDR3 has 14 amino acids. The DNA for the CDR3 is TGTGCCAGCAGCTTTTATACAGGGCGCACTGAAGCTTTCTTT. Translating gives CASSFYTGRTEAFF.